A selection of T cell receptor beta chains follows, all from one sample in a study of T-cell memory formation after mild COVID-19. Each CDR3 protein is one row after TCRdb ran MiXCR on the 5' RACE reads. The sample lists roughly 410,000 distinct CDR3 sequences, about 24% seen once, with around 9.5% in the top ten. Sequences were obtained from PBMCs or a T cell subset sorted from them (not recorded which). These TCRs come from an adult woman who had mild COVID-19 (a few samples of this study predate the infection). Cell type and time point are not known. Each CDR3 is given with its conserved first and last residue. Fields, in order: V gene, clone size, CDR3 length, D gene, J gene, CDR3 DNA, CDR3 protein. D genes are given only for firm matches. The size of a clone is reported for some rows only, either as once, few or many, or as a class for expanded clones.

V: TRBV6-2/TRBV6-3
size: few
length: 13
D: .
J: TRBJ2-2
DNA: TGTGCCAGCAGGGCTCTAGTGTCCGGGGAGCTGTTTTTT
CDR3: CASRALVSGELFF

V: TRBV6-2/TRBV6-3
size: .
length: 13
D: .
J: TRBJ2-1
DNA: TGTGCCAGCAGCCCGACTGGGGCGCTTGAGCAGTTCTTC
CDR3: CASSPTGALEQFF

V: TRBV12-3/TRBV12-4
size: few
length: 15
D: .
J: TRBJ1-3
DNA: TGTGCCAGCAGTCTCCCCCACGGCTCTGGAAACACCATATATTTT
CDR3: CASSLPHGSGNTIYF

V: TRBV12-3/TRBV12-4
size: .
length: 15
D: TRBD1
J: TRBJ1-2
DNA: TGTGCCAGCAGTCCCGGGACAGGGGCCGCCTATGGCTACACCTTC
CDR3: CASSPGTGAAYGYTF

V: TRBV6-5
size: .
length: 13
D: .
J: TRBJ1-5
DNA: TGTGCCAGCAGTTACGAAGTGGATCAGCCCCAGCATTTT
CDR3: CASSYEVDQPQHF

V: TRBV10-3
size: .
length: 13
D: TRBD1
J: TRBJ2-7
DNA: TGTGCCATCAGTGGAACAGGGGGCTACGAGCAGTACTTC
CDR3: CAISGTGGYEQYF

V: TRBV3-1
size: .
length: 12
D: .
J: TRBJ2-1
DNA: TGTGCCAGCAGCCCGACTCTGTATGAGCAGTTCTTC
CDR3: CASSPTLYEQFF

V: TRBV5-8
size: few
length: 15
D: .
J: TRBJ2-1
DNA: TGTGCCAGCAGCCCACGAGGGCAGGTTTACAATGAGCAGTTCTTC
CDR3: CASSPRGQVYNEQFF

V: TRBV19
size: .
length: 17
D: .
J: TRBJ2-3
DNA: TGTGCCAGTAGTATCTCCCGTGACTCCAGAAGCACAGATACGCAGTATTTC
CDR3: CASSISRDSRSTDTQYF

V: TRBV29-1
size: .
length: 12
D: .
J: TRBJ2-5
DNA: TGCAGCGGCGGTGTCTACCAAGAGACCCAGTACTTC
CDR3: CSGGVYQETQYF

V: TRBV12-3/TRBV12-4
size: .
length: 14
D: TRBD2
J: TRBJ2-5
DNA: TGTGCCAGCAGTTTGGCGGGACTACAAGAGACCCAGTACTTC
CDR3: CASSLAGLQETQYF

V: TRBV7-2
size: .
length: 16
D: .
J: TRBJ2-3
DNA: TGTGCCAGCAGCTTAGGAGGGCGAGGGCAGACAGATACGCAGTATTTT
CDR3: CASSLGGRGQTDTQYF

V: TRBV12-3/TRBV12-4
size: few
length: 16
D: .
J: TRBJ2-1
DNA: TGTGCCAGCAGCGGACGACTCCTCGAAAACTACAATGAGCAGTTCTTC
CDR3: CASSGRLLENYNEQFF

V: TRBV12-3/TRBV12-4
size: few
length: 15
D: .
J: TRBJ2-5
DNA: TGTGCCAGCAGTTTACTAGGGCTTCAACAAGAGACCCAGTACTTC
CDR3: CASSLLGLQQETQYF

V: TRBV7-9
size: .
length: 12
D: .
J: TRBJ2-3
DNA: TGTGCCAGCAGCGGGGGCCCAGATACGCAGTATTTT
CDR3: CASSGGPDTQYF

V: TRBV20-1
size: .
length: 9
D: .
J: TRBJ1-2
DNA: TGCAGTGCCACGGGAGGCTACACCTTC
CDR3: CSATGGYTF

V: TRBV7-8
size: few
length: 19
D: TRBD1
J: TRBJ2-7
DNA: TGTGCCAGCAGCCCACCCTTCCGTGGACAGGGCCTCATGGACTACGAGCAGTACTTC
CDR3: CASSPPFRGQGLMDYEQYF

V: TRBV5-1
size: .
length: 14
D: .
J: TRBJ1-1
DNA: TGCGCCAGCAGCCCGGGCGACTTTTTTTGGGTAGCTTTCTTT
CDR3: CASSPGDFFWVAFF

V: TRBV10-2
size: few
length: 20
D: TRBD1
J: TRBJ2-3
DNA: TGCGCCAGCCCACGCTTTAAACCGGGACAGGGAGTAGTCAGCACAGATACGCAGTATTTT
CDR3: CASPRFKPGQGVVSTDTQYF

V: TRBV21-1
size: few
length: 15
D: .
J: TRBJ2-7
DNA: TGTGCCAGCAGTTACTCGGGGCAAAGCCGTTACGAGCAGTACTTC
CDR3: CASSYSGQSRYEQYF

V: TRBV3-1
size: .
length: 11
D: .
J: TRBJ2-1
DNA: TGTGCCAGCAGCCAAGAGAGTGAGCAGTTCTTC
CDR3: CASSQESEQFF

V: TRBV5-1
size: .
length: 14
D: .
J: TRBJ1-2
DNA: TGCGCCAGCAGCCCCGGGGTACAGCCCGGGGGCTACACCTTC
CDR3: CASSPGVQPGGYTF

V: TRBV6-5
size: .
length: 14
D: .
J: TRBJ2-3
DNA: TGTGCCAGCAGTTCAGGGGCCTTCACAGATACGCAGTATTTT
CDR3: CASSSGAFTDTQYF

V: TRBV4-3
size: few
length: 14
D: TRBD1
J: TRBJ1-2
DNA: TGCGCCAGCAGCCGCCGACAGGGTCTAAATGGCTACACCTTC
CDR3: CASSRRQGLNGYTF

V: TRBV30
size: .
length: 18
D: TRBD1
J: TRBJ1-1
DNA: TGTGCCTGGAGTGTATCCCGGACAGGGGGACCCCGGCAAACTGAAGCTTTCTTT
CDR3: CAWSVSRTGGPRQTEAFF

V: TRBV5-1
size: few
length: 14
D: TRBD1
J: TRBJ2-7
DNA: TGCGCCAGCAGCTCAGGACAGGGTGGCTACGAGCAGTACTTC
CDR3: CASSSGQGGYEQYF

V: TRBV14
size: .
length: 14
D: .
J: TRBJ2-1
DNA: TGTGCCAGCAGCCCACGCGGGTGGGACAATGAGCAGTTCTTC
CDR3: CASSPRGWDNEQFF

V: TRBV7-8
size: .
length: 17
D: .
J: TRBJ2-1
DNA: TGTGCCAGCAGCTTACCAAGACAAGGTCCCGCCTACAATGAGCAGTTCTTC
CDR3: CASSLPRQGPAYNEQFF

V: TRBV14
size: .
length: 14
D: TRBD2
J: TRBJ2-1
DNA: TGTGCCAGCAGCCCTCTAGCGGGGGTTAATGAGCAGTTCTTC
CDR3: CASSPLAGVNEQFF

V: TRBV24-1
size: few
length: 14
D: .
J: TRBJ1-5
DNA: TGTGCCACCAGTGATTTGGGGGAAGGTCAGCCCCAGCATTTT
CDR3: CATSDLGEGQPQHF

V: TRBV24-1
size: .
length: 13
D: .
J: TRBJ2-1
DNA: TGTGCCACCAGTACCCGTAGGAACAATGAGCAGTTCTTC
CDR3: CATSTRRNNEQFF

V: TRBV7-8
size: .
length: 14
D: .
J: TRBJ2-3
DNA: TGTGCCAGCAGCTTAAGCCTCGGCACGAATACGCAGTATTTT
CDR3: CASSLSLGTNTQYF

V: TRBV6-5
size: .
length: 13
D: .
J: TRBJ2-7
DNA: TGTGCCAGCAGTTACGGGAGAGGGTACGAGCAGTACTTC
CDR3: CASSYGRGYEQYF

V: TRBV18
size: .
length: 13
D: TRBD1
J: TRBJ1-2
DNA: TGTGCCAGCTCACCGGGACAGGGTGTTGGCTACACCTTC
CDR3: CASSPGQGVGYTF

V: TRBV29-1
size: .
length: 13
D: TRBD1
J: TRBJ1-2
DNA: TGCAGCGTTATAGACAGGGGGGGCTATGGCTACACCTTC
CDR3: CSVIDRGGYGYTF

V: TRBV5-1
size: few
length: 14
D: .
J: TRBJ2-5
DNA: TGCGCCAGCAATTTGGTCAGCTGGAGGGAGACCCAGTACTTC
CDR3: CASNLVSWRETQYF

V: TRBV12-3/TRBV12-4
size: .
length: 15
D: TRBD1
J: TRBJ1-1
DNA: TGTGCCAGCCTCCCGGGCAGGGGGCTACACACTGAAGCTTTCTTT
CDR3: CASLPGRGLHTEAFF

V: TRBV15
size: .
length: 15
D: TRBD1
J: TRBJ2-7
DNA: TGTGCCACCAGCAGTCCGGGACAGGTAACCTACGAGCAGTACTTC
CDR3: CATSSPGQVTYEQYF

V: TRBV6-6
size: once
length: 16
D: TRBD2
J: TRBJ2-3
DNA: TGTGCCAGCAGCCACGGGACTAGCGGGGGGGCAGATACGCAGTATTTT
CDR3: CASSHGTSGGADTQYF

V: TRBV4-1
size: .
length: 13
D: .
J: TRBJ1-5
DNA: TGCGCCAGCAGCCAAGAGAGTGGGCAGCACCAGCATTTT
CDR3: CASSQESGQHQHF

V: TRBV6-5
size: .
length: 15
D: .
J: TRBJ1-2
DNA: TGTGCCAGCAGTTACGTCGGGACAACACTCTATGGCTACACCTTC
CDR3: CASSYVGTTLYGYTF

V: TRBV24-1
size: .
length: 16
D: TRBD1
J: TRBJ2-1
DNA: TGTGCCACCAGTGATCCGGGACAGAATTATTACAATGAGCAGTTCTTC
CDR3: CATSDPGQNYYNEQFF

V: TRBV29-1
size: .
length: 15
D: TRBD1
J: TRBJ1-1
DNA: TGCAGCGTTGGGGGACAGGGACCCATGAACACTGAAGCTTTCTTT
CDR3: CSVGGQGPMNTEAFF

V: TRBV6-2/TRBV6-3
size: .
length: 15
D: .
J: TRBJ2-1
DNA: TGTGCCAGCAGACCCCCGGGACACGGGAACAATGAGCAGTTCTTC
CDR3: CASRPPGHGNNEQFF

V: TRBV7-8
size: .
length: 15
D: .
J: TRBJ2-5
DNA: TGTGCCAGCAGCTTTATGGGGGGGCGGCAAGAGACCCAGTACTTC
CDR3: CASSFMGGRQETQYF

V: TRBV12-3/TRBV12-4
size: .
length: 13
D: .
J: TRBJ2-3
DNA: TGTGCCAGCGAACATGAGACGAGTGATACGCAGTATTTT
CDR3: CASEHETSDTQYF

V: TRBV15
size: few
length: 16
D: TRBD2
J: TRBJ2-1
DNA: TGTGCCACCAGGCACTCGGGGGGAGACTCCTACAATGAGCAGTTCTTC
CDR3: CATRHSGGDSYNEQFF

V: TRBV7-8
size: .
length: 14
D: .
J: TRBJ1-1
DNA: TGTGCCAGCAGCGCAGGACAAGTATACACTGAAGCTTTCTTT
CDR3: CASSAGQVYTEAFF

V: TRBV10-3
size: few
length: 15
D: TRBD2
J: TRBJ2-3
DNA: TGTGCCACCACTAGGAGCGGGGGAAGCACAGATACGCAGTATTTT
CDR3: CATTRSGGSTDTQYF

V: TRBV4-3
size: few
length: 14
D: .
J: TRBJ2-7
DNA: TGCGCCAGCAGCCAAGGAACTAGAGAAAGGGTGCAGTACTTC
CDR3: CASSQGTRERVQYF

V: TRBV5-1
size: .
length: 16
D: .
J: TRBJ2-3
DNA: TGCGCCAGCAGCTTGGTCGGGGGACTCGCAACAGATACGCAGTATTTT
CDR3: CASSLVGGLATDTQYF

V: TRBV7-2
size: few
length: 17
D: TRBD1
J: TRBJ2-6
DNA: TGTGCCAGCAGCACGGGACAGCCAGTCTCTGGGGCCAACGTCCTGACTTTC
CDR3: CASSTGQPVSGANVLTF

V: TRBV6-5
size: .
length: 15
D: TRBD2
J: TRBJ2-3
DNA: TGTGCCAGCAGTTACCTAGCGGGAGCCCACGATACGCAGTATTTT
CDR3: CASSYLAGAHDTQYF

V: TRBV28
size: .
length: 15
D: .
J: TRBJ2-7
DNA: TGTGCCAGCAGTTTAAATGGGGGGCGAAGGTACGAGCAGTACTTC
CDR3: CASSLNGGRRYEQYF

V: TRBV27
size: few
length: 14
D: TRBD1
J: TRBJ1-2
DNA: TGTGCCAGCAGTTTCCTGGGACAGGGGTCTGGCTACACCTTC
CDR3: CASSFLGQGSGYTF

V: TRBV12-3/TRBV12-4
size: many
length: 11
D: .
J: TRBJ2-1
DNA: TGTGCCAGCAGTTTTGGTCCTGAGCAGTTCTTC
CDR3: CASSFGPEQFF

V: TRBV24-1
size: few
length: 15
D: .
J: TRBJ2-1
DNA: TGTGCCACCAGTGCTGTGTGGGGGGCGAAGAATGAGCAGTTCTTC
CDR3: CATSAVWGAKNEQFF

V: TRBV7-2
size: .
length: 18
D: TRBD2
J: TRBJ2-7
DNA: TGTGCCAGCAGCTTCAATCCGGGACTAGCGGGATTCTCCTACGAGCAGTACTTC
CDR3: CASSFNPGLAGFSYEQYF

V: TRBV7-8
size: .
length: 17
D: .
J: TRBJ2-7
DNA: TGTGCCAGCAATCGACTCCCCCTTGAGAGTAAATCCGGCGAGCAGTACTTC
CDR3: CASNRLPLESKSGEQYF

V: TRBV6-5
size: .
length: 13
D: .
J: TRBJ2-2
DNA: TGTGCCAGCAGAATCGACAGCACCGGGGAGCTGTTTTTT
CDR3: CASRIDSTGELFF